These 7 T cell receptor beta chains were all obtained from the same sample, sequenced in a study of somatic mutations in cytotoxic T cells in rheumatoid arthritis. Generated by immunoSEQ multiplex PCR, the TCRdb table keeps only in-frame clones and is missing some. The table has 5,500 to 6,000 clones, about four fifths seen once. Sequencing was performed on CD8+ T cells sorted from blood. These receptors all come from an adult with rheumatoid arthritis.

The CDR3 spells CASSSILASTDTQYF. The CDR3 DNA sequence: TGCGCCAGCAGCTCGATCCTAGCGAGCACAGATACGCAGTATTTT. The chain recombines TRBV5-1 with TRBJ2-3, with D perhaps TRBD2 (6 bases). The germline V gene encodes CDR1 SGHRS and CDR2 YFSETQ. The CDR3 extends over 15 amino acids. V lost 3 bases and J 0 bases, leaving 11 bases between the germline ends.

The chain joins TRBV19 to TRBJ2-1; 8 bases agree with TRBD2. Germline CDR1 is LNHDA and CDR2 is SQIVND (reference sequence). The V gene end was trimmed by 7 bases and the J gene end by 7 bases; junction bases not matched to a gene: 6. This CDR3 is 13 amino acids long. CDR3 protein: CASIGTSGNEQFF. The CDR3 DNA is TGTGCCAGTATTGGAACTAGCGGTAATGAGCAGTTCTTC.

This chain connects TRBV13 to TRBJ2-3; no clear D. The CDR3 has 13 residues. V lost 0 bases to trimming and J lost 6 bases, with 7 bases between them. Germline values: CDR1 PRHDT, CDR2 FYEKMQ (reference sequence). CDR3 region: CASSLGSPDTQYF. The CDR3 DNA reads as TGTGCCAGCAGCTTAGGCTCCCCGGATACGCAGTATTTT.

The chain combines TRBV27 with TRBJ1-2, with 9 positions matching TRBD1. CDR3 length equals 17 residues. The V gene's germline CDR1 is MNHEY and CDR2 SMNVEV (reference sequence). The V segment lost 2 bases and the J segment 1 base; nucleotides outside the gene matches: 8. The CDR3 is CASSLKVRTGDNYGYTF. CDR3 sequence (DNA): TGTGCCAGCAGTTTAAAAGTTAGGACAGGGGATAACTATGGCTACACCTTC.

The chain links TRBV27 to TRBJ2-1, with D unresolved. V lost 1 base, J lost 7 bases, and 20 bases lay in between. Germline-derived CDR1 and CDR2 are MNHEY and SMNVEV (reference sequence). The CDR3 has 17 residues. The CDR3 DNA reads as TGTGCCAGCAGTTTATACTCCGCGGTTCCGGATGGTAATGAGCAGTTCTTC. It yields the protein CASSLYSAVPDGNEQFF.

The rearrangement joins TRBV10-1 to TRBJ2-7, with unresolved D. Germline V gives CDR1 WNHNN, CDR2 SYGVQD (reference sequence). Trimming stripped 3 bases from V and 6 bases from J, with 18 bases between. The CDR3 totals 15 residues. CDR3 protein: CASSESRSISSEQYF. In DNA form, the CDR3 reads TGCGCCAGCAGTGAATCTCGCTCCATAAGCTCCGAGCAGTACTTC.

This chain connects TRBV19 to TRBJ1-5; a possible D gene is TRBD1 (6 bases). CDR3 length: 16 amino acids. Germline CDR1 is LNHDA and CDR2 is SQIVND (reference sequence). Trimming cost V 4 bases and J 0 bases, with 13 bases left between them. Written as DNA, the CDR3 is TGTGCCAGTAGTACCCCAGGGGACTATAGCAATCAGCCCCAGCATTTT. It specifies CASSTPGDYSNQPQHF.